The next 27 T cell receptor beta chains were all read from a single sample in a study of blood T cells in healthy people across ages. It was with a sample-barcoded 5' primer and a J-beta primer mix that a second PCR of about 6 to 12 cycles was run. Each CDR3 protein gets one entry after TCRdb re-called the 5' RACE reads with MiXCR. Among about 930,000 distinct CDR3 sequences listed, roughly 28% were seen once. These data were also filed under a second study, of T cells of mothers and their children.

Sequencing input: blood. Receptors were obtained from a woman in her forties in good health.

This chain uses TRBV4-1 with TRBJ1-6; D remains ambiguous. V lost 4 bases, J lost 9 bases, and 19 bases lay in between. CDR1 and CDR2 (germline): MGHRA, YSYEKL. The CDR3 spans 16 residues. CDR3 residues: CASSPEGAGIVSPLHF. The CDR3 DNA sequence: TGCGCCAGCAGCCCTGAGGGTGCCGGTATAGTTTCACCCCTCCACTTT.

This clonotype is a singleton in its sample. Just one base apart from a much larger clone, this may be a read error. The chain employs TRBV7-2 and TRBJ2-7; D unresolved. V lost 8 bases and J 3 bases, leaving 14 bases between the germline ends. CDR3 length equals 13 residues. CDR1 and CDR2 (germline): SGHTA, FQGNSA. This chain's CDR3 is CASGRDGYYEQYF. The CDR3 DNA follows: TGTGCCAGCGGCCGTGACGGCTACTACGAGCAGTACTTC.

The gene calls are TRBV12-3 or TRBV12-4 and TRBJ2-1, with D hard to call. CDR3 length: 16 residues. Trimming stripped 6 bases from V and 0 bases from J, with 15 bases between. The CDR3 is CASRRNSLSSYNEQFF. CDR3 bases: TGTGCCAGCAGACGTAACAGTCTGAGCTCCTACAATGAGCAGTTCTTC.

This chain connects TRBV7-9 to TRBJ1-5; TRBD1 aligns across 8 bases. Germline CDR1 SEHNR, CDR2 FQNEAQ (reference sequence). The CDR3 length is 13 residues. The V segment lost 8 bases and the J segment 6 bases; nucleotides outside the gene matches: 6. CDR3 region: CASGQGATQPQHF. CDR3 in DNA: TGTGCCAGCGGACAGGGCGCAACTCAGCCCCAGCATTTT.

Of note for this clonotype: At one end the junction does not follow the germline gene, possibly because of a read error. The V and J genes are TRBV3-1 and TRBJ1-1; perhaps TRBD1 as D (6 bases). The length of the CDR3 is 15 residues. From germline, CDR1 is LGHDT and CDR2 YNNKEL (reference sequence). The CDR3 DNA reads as TGTGCCGGCAGCCAAGCCGGGGGCCCGAACACTGAAGCTTTCTTT. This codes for CAGSQAGGPNTEAFF.

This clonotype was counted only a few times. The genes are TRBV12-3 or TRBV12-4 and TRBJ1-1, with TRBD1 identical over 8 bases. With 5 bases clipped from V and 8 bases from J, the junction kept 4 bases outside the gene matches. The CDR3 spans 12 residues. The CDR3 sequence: CASSHRDREAFF. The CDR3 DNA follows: TGTGCCAGCAGTCACCGGGACAGGGAAGCTTTCTTT.

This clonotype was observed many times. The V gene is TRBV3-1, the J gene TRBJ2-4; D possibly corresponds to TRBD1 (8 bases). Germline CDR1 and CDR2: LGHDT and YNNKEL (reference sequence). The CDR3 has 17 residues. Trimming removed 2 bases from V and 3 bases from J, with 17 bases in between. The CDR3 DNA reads TGTGCCAGCAGCCAAATCCCCACAGGGGGGGGCAAAAACATTCAGTACTTC. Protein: CASSQIPTGGGKNIQYF.

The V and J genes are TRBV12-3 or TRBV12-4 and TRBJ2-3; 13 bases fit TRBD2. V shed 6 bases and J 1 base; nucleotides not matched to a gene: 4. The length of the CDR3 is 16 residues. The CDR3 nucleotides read TGTGCCAGCAGCAGGACTAGCGGGGGCCGCACAGATACGCAGTATTTT. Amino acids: CASSRTSGGRTDTQYF.

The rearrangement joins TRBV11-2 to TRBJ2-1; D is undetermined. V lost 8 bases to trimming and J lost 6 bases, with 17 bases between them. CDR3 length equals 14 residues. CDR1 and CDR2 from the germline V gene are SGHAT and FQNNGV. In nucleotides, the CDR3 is TGTGCCAGCGGTCGTGAACCTGCCGCCAATGAGCAGTTCTTC. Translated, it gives CASGREPAANEQFF. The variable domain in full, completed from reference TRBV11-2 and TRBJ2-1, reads EAGVAQSPRYKIIEKRQSVAFWCNPISGHATLYWYQQILGQGPKLLIQFQNNGVVDDSQLPKDRFSAERLKGVDSTLKIQPAKLEDSAVYLCASGREPAANEQFFGPGTRLTVL.

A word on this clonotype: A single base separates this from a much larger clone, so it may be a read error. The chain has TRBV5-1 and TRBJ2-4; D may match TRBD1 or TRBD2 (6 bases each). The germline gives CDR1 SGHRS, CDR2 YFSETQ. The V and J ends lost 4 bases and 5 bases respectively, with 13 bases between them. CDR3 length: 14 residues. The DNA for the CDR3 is TGCGCCAGCAGCCCCGGACGGGGGCAAAACATTCAGTACTTC. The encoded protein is CASSPGRGQNIQYF.

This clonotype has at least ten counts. The CDR3 is CASSLYLAGHHEQYF. The CDR3 bases are TGTGCCAGCAGCTTATACCTAGCGGGTCACCACGAGCAGTACTTC. The chain recombines TRBV13 with TRBJ2-7, with 8 positions matching TRBD2. Germline V gives CDR1 PRHDT, CDR2 FYEKMQ (reference sequence). There are 15 residues in the CDR3. V shed 2 bases and J 5 bases; nucleotides not matched to a gene: 8.

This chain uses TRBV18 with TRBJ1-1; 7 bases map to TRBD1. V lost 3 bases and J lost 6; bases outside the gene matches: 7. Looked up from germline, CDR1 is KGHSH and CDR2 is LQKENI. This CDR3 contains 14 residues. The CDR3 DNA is TGTGCCAGCTCACCCAGCTTTGGGACAGCTGAAGCTTTCTTT. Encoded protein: CASSPSFGTAEAFF.

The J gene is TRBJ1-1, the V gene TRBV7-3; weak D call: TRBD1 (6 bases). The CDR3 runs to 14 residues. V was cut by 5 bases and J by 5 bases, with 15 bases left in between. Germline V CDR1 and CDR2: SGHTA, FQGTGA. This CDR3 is CASSPGVRGTEAFF. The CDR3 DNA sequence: TGTGCCAGCAGCCCTGGCGTCAGGGGAACTGAAGCTTTCTTT.

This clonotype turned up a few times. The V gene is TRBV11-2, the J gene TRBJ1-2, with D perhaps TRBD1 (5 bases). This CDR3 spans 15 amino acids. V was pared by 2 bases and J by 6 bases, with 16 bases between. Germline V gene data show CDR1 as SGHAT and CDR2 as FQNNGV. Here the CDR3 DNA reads TGTGCCAGCAGCTTACTCGGCCAGGGTTTGGATGGCTACACCTTC. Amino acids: CASSLLGQGLDGYTF.

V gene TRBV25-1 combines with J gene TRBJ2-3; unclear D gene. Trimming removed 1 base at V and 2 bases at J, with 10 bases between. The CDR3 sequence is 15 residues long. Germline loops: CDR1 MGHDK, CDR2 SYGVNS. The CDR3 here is CASSEWGSSTDTQYF. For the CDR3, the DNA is TGTGCCAGCAGTGAATGGGGTAGCTCCACAGATACGCAGTATTTT.

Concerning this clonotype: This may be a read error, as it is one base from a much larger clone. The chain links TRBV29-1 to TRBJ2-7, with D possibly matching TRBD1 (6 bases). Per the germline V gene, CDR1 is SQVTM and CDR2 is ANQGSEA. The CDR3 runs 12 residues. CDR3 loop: CGVGGNSYEQYF. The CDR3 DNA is TGCGGCGTTGGGGGCAACTCCTACGAGCAGTACTTC.

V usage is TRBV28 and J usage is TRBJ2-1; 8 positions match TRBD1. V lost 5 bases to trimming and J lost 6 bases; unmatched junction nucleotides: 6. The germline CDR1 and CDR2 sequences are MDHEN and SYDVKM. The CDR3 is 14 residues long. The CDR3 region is CASSPRQGFNEQFF. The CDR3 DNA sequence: TGTGCCAGCAGTCCGAGACAGGGGTTCAATGAGCAGTTCTTC.

In nucleotides, the CDR3 is TGTGCCAGCAGCACACAGGCGGGGGGCACAGATACGCAGTATTTT. Its translation: CASSTQAGGTDTQYF. The chain employs TRBV7-2 and TRBJ2-3; 7 nucleotides align to TRBD2. The CDR3 loop spans 15 amino acids. V gave up 5 bases and J gave up 1 base; unmatched junction bases: 6. Germline values: CDR1 SGHTA, CDR2 FQGNSA.

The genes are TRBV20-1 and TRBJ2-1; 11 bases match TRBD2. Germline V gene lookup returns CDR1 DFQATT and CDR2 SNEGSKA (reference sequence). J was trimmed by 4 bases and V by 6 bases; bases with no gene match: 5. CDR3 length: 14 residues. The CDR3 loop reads CSAQGTSGYNEQFF. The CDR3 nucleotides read TGCAGTGCCCAAGGGACTAGCGGTTACAATGAGCAGTTCTTC.

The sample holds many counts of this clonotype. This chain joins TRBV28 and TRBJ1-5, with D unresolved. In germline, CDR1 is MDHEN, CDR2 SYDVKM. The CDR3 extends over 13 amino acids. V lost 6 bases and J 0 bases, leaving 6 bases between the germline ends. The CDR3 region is CASRTISNQPQHF. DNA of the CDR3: TGTGCCAGCAGGACAATTAGCAATCAGCCCCAGCATTTT. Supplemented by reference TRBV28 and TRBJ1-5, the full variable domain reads DVKVTQSSRYLVKRTGEKVFLECVQDMDHENMFWYRQDPGLGLRLIYFSYDVKMKEKGDIPEGYSVSREKKERFSLILESASTNQTSMYLCASRTISNQPQHFGDGTRLSIL.

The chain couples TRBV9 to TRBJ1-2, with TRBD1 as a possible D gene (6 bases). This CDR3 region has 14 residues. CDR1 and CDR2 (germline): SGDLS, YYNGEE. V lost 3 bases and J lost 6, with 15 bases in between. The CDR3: CASSARGNRDGYTF. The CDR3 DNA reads TGTGCCAGCAGCGCTCGAGGGAACAGGGATGGCTACACCTTC.

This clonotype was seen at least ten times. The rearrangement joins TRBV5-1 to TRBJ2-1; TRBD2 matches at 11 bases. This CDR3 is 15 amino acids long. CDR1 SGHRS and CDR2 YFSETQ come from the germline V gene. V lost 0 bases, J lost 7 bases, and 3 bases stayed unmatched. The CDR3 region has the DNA TGCGCCAGCAGCTTGGCACTAGCGGGGGTAAATGAGCAGTTCTTC. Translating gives CASSLALAGVNEQFF.

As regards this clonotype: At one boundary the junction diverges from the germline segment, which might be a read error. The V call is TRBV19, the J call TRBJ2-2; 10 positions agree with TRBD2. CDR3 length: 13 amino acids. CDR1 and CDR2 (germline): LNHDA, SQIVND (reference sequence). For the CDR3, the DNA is TGTGCCAGTAGTACGGGACTAGCGTGGGAACTGTTTTTT. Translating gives CASSTGLAWELFF.

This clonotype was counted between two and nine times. CDR3 in amino acids: CASSSGRTNSPLHF. The CDR3 nucleotides read TGTGCCAGCAGCTCGGGGCGGACGAATTCACCCCTCCACTTT. The rearrangement uses TRBV7-3 and TRBJ1-6; the D gene is possibly TRBD1 (5 bases). V was shortened by 4 bases and J by 7 bases, with 11 bases between the two germline ends. Germline CDR1 SGHTA, CDR2 FQGTGA. The CDR3 has 14 amino acids.

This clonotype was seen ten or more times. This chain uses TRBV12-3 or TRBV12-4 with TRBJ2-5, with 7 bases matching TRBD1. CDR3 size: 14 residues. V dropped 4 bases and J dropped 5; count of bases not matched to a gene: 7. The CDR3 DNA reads TGTGCCAGCAGTTACCAGGGGGTGGTTGAGACCCAGTACTTC. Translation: CASSYQGVVETQYF.

CDR3 in amino acids: CASSEGTAMNEKLFF. CDR3 DNA sequence: TGTGCCAGCAGTGAAGGGACAGCGATGAATGAAAAACTGTTTTTT. The chain uses TRBV28 and TRBJ1-4, with 7 bases that match TRBD1. The CDR3 contains 15 residues. Per the germline V gene, CDR1 is MDHEN and CDR2 is SYDVKM. The trim removed 5 bases at V and 5 bases at J, leaving 8 bases unmatched. The variable domain in full, with the rest retrieved from reference TRBV28 and TRBJ1-4, is DVKVTQSSRYLVKRTGEKVFLECVQDMDHENMFWYRQDPGLGLRLIYFSYDVKMKEKGDIPEGYSVSREKKERFSLILESASTNQTSMYLCASSEGTAMNEKLFFGSGTQLSVL.

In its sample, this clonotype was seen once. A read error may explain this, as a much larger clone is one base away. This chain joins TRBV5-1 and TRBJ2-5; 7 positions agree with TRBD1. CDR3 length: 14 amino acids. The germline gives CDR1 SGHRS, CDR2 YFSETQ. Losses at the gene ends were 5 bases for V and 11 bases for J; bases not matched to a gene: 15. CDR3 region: CASRATGYYNEQYF. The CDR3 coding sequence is TGCGCCAGCAGGGCGACAGGGTACTACAATGAGCAGTACTTC.